These T cell receptor beta chains were read from a single sample in a study of T cell responses to AZD1222 COVID-19 vaccine. Repertoires were generated with immunoSEQ multiplex PCR, while TCRdb's copy carries only in-frame clones and drops some. Of 90,000 to 150,000 clones listed, 70% to 90% were seen once; the top ten hold around 2.4%. The sequenced sample was peripheral blood, obtained on day 0 of AZD1222 vaccination. These receptors were taken from an adult in good health. Each CDR3 is given with its conserved first and last residue.

V gene	CDR3 protein
TRBV5-1	CASSLVAAQETQYF
TRBV2	CASKFERAYNEQFF
TRBV5-1	CASSLGAGRETQYF
TRBV5-6	CASRPGTGGLFGYTF
TRBV2	CASSATYEQYF
TRBV19	CASSRGDTEAFF
TRBV10-3	CGISGFSSQHGDSYYGYTF
TRBV6-2/TRBV6-3	CASSYPWGTGTSGANVLTF
TRBV19	CASSIRVPPRGGELFF
TRBV2	CASSEVTISGANVLTF
TRBV29-1	CSVGGGQGEKLFF
TRBV6-2/TRBV6-3	CASSYPSGSYYGYTF
TRBV5-1	CASSLTGLSGGYTF
TRBV13	CASSRQGAGELFF
TRBV7-8	CASSPGGGQGTEAFF
TRBV6-5	CASSWTSGPQEYF
TRBV19	CASSIAQGRGETQYF
TRBV28	CASSFTNRPGQHF
TRBV2	CASSTHDRGSNQPQHF
TRBV4-2	CASSQDGDRGGNQPQHF
TRBV5-1	CASSLGAGGINEQFF
TRBV19	CASNTGRSEAFF
TRBV29-1	CSVRRGVDTGELFF
TRBV9	CASSGPGTGNYEQYF
TRBV11-3	CASSPGRLGTYNEQFF
TRBV14	CASSQDGSGTGYGYTF
TRBV9	CASSPEGQSYTEAFF
TRBV10-3	CAITGGSSYNEQFF
TRBV4-1	CASSQDPGRSGYTF
TRBV3-1/TRBV3-2	CASSQGTGYYGYTF
TRBV5-1	CASSLGAVNTGELFF
TRBV7-8	CASSPPGVRDTEAFF